These 26 T cell receptor beta chains were sequenced from one sample in a study of blood T cell repertoires in COVID-19. The assay was immunoSEQ multiplex PCR, and TCRdb's table has in-frame clones only and misses some. Of around 100,000 clones in the sample, around 94% were seen once. The sample consisted of peripheral blood. All receptors derive from a man aged 45-60 years with active COVID-19.

This clone was seen just once. This chain uses TRBV10-1 with TRBJ1-6, with 7 bases that match TRBD1. V lost 3 bases to trimming and J lost 5 bases; unmatched junction nucleotides: 1. The length of the CDR3 is 14 residues. Per germline, CDR1 WNHNN and CDR2 SYGVQD (reference sequence). CDR3 coding DNA: TGCGCCAGCAGTGACGGACAGGATAATTCACCCCTCCACTTT. The encoded protein is CASSDGQDNSPLHF.

The chain is built from TRBV28 and TRBJ2-7; TRBD1 matches 7 bases. CDR1 and CDR2 (germline): MDHEN, SYDVKM. The V and J ends lost 5 bases and 3 bases, in that order; junction bases with no gene match: 10. The CDR3 sequence is 15 residues long. CDR3 in amino acids: CASSKGTVGVYEQYF. The CDR3 DNA is TGTGCCAGCAGTAAAGGGACAGTAGGAGTCTACGAGCAGTACTTC.

For this clone: The same CDR3 arises from other DNA sequences in this sample as well. The chain uses TRBV2 and TRBJ2-1; D might be TRBD1 (5 bases). This CDR3 is 11 amino acids long. Trimming left V 8 bases short and J 4 bases short, with 6 bases between. Germline V gene data show CDR1 as SNHLY and CDR2 as FYNNEI. DNA of the CDR3: TGTGCCAGCCGACAGTACAATGAGCAGTTCTTC. It is translated as CASRQYNEQFF.

V and J are TRBV27 and TRBJ2-3; 9 bases fit TRBD2. CDR3 length equals 15 residues. From germline, CDR1 is MNHEY and CDR2 SMNVEV (reference sequence). Trimming at V came to 3 bases and at J to 3 bases, leaving 4 bases not matched to a gene. CDR3 loop: CASSLGSGSTDTQYF. The CDR3 DNA follows: TGTGCCAGCAGTTTGGGTAGCGGGAGTACAGATACGCAGTATTTT.

V and J are TRBV7-8 and TRBJ2-7; weak D call: TRBD2 (6 bases). Germline V CDR1 and CDR2: SGHVS, FQNEAQ. This CDR3 region has 15 residues. Trimming took off 5 bases at V and 4 bases at J, with 18 bases between the two ends. CDR3 sequence (DNA): TGTGCCAGCAGCCCCGGGACTGGACGTTTTTACGAGCAGTACTTC. This sequence encodes CASSPGTGRFYEQYF.

This clone appeared a single time. CDR3 bases: TGTGCCATCAGTAGGGACAGCTTAGCTAACTATGGCTACACCTTC. This codes for CAISRDSLANYGYTF. The chain combines TRBV10-3 with TRBJ1-2, with 7 bases fitting TRBD1. CDR3 length: 15 amino acids. The V gene's germline CDR1 is ENHRY and CDR2 SYGVKD. V shed 5 bases, J shed 0 bases, and the junction held 6 bases outside the gene matches.

This clone has just one count. The chain is built from TRBV6-5 and TRBJ2-1; D possibly corresponds to TRBD1 (6 bases). The CDR3 is 16 amino acids. V was trimmed by 0 bases and J by 7 bases, leaving 16 bases between them. Per germline, CDR1 MNHEY and CDR2 SVGAGI. This CDR3 reads CASSYSSGHSRNEQFF. CDR3 in DNA: TGTGCCAGCAGTTACTCCTCGGGACACTCGAGGAATGAGCAGTTCTTC.

The chain combines TRBV10-3 with TRBJ2-7; tentatively, D is TRBD2 (6 bases). The CDR3 runs to 15 residues. Per the germline V gene, CDR1 is ENHRY and CDR2 is SYGVKD. Trimming removed 2 bases at V and 6 bases at J, with 17 bases between. CDR3 DNA: TGTGCCATCAGTGAGCCCTCGGGGGAATATACCGAGCAGTACTTC. Amino acid sequence: CAISEPSGEYTEQYF.

The gene calls are TRBV28 and TRBJ1-1; TRBD1 agrees at 9 bases. This CDR3 is built from 14 residues. Germline loops: CDR1 MDHEN, CDR2 SYDVKM. V was pared by 6 bases and J by 9 bases, with 11 bases of the junction left unmatched. The CDR3 loop reads CASSDKQGAWKAFF. The CDR3 DNA sequence: TGTGCCAGCAGCGATAAACAGGGGGCCTGGAAAGCTTTCTTT.

The rearrangement links TRBV11-2 to TRBJ2-1, with D maybe TRBD1 (5 bases). Germline loops: CDR1 SGHAT, CDR2 FQNNGV. There are 14 residues in the CDR3. V was pared by 5 bases and J by 8 bases, with 16 bases between. CDR3 in amino acids: CASSNLNRGDEQFF. CDR3 sequence (DNA): TGTGCCAGCAGCAACCTTAATAGGGGCGATGAGCAGTTCTTC.

The chain joins TRBV27 to TRBJ1-1; a possible D gene is TRBD1 (5 bases). From germline, CDR1 is MNHEY and CDR2 SMNVEV (reference sequence). The CDR3 is 15 amino acids. Between the trimmed V and J ends, which lost 7 bases and 5 bases, there was a span of 20 bases. For the CDR3, the DNA is TGTGCCAGCATCAACCCCTCGGGGGGAACGACTGAAGCTTTCTTT. It translates to CASINPSGGTTEAFF.

The chain has TRBV25-1 and TRBJ2-1, with TRBD2 matching 8 bases. The CDR3 contains 16 residues. J lost 5 bases, V lost 0 bases, and 6 bases had no gene match. Germline V gene data show CDR1 as MGHDK and CDR2 as SYGVNS. CDR3 protein: CASSEYSWREDNEQFF. The CDR3 nucleotides are TGTGCCAGCAGTGAATATAGTTGGCGGGAGGACAATGAGCAGTTCTTC.

The chain joins TRBV7-3 to TRBJ2-7; D ambiguous. This CDR3 has 13 residues. Germline V gene sequence: CDR1 SGHTA, CDR2 FQGTGA. V lost 5 bases to trimming and J lost 4 bases, with 12 bases between them. Here the CDR3 reads CASSPKPGYEQYF. The CDR3, as DNA: TGTGCCAGCAGCCCGAAACCAGGATACGAGCAGTACTTC.

CDR3 loop: CASTRLDEQYF. The CDR3 region has the DNA TGTGCCAGTACCAGACTGGATGAGCAGTACTTC. This sequence joins TRBV7-9 and TRBJ2-7, with D unclear. Trimming cost V 9 bases and J 7 bases, with 13 bases left between them. The germline CDR1 and CDR2 sequences are SEHNR and FQNEAQ (reference sequence). The CDR3 loop spans 11 amino acids.

As for this clone: The sample contains more than one DNA sequence encoding this CDR3. V is TRBV6-1 and J is TRBJ2-1; a possible D gene is TRBD1 (6 bases). The CDR3 totals 15 residues. CDR1 is MNHNS, CDR2 SASEGT, per germline. Trimming cost V 2 bases and J 5 bases, with 13 bases left between them. CDR3 sequence reads: CASSESVTGHNEQFF. As DNA, the CDR3 is TGTGCCAGCAGTGAAAGTGTGACAGGTCACAATGAGCAGTTCTTC.

The sample holds one count of this clone. The rearrangement uses TRBV2 and TRBJ2-1; TRBD2 matches at 13 bases. Losses at the gene ends were 7 bases for V and 0 bases for J; bases not matched to a gene: 6. Germline CDR1 reads SNHLY; CDR2 reads FYNNEI. The CDR3 sequence is 17 residues long. The DNA of the CDR3 is TGTGCCAGCATTTCCGGGACTAGCGGGACCTCCTACAATGAGCAGTTCTTC. As protein: CASISGTSGTSYNEQFF.

The rearrangement uses TRBV19 and TRBJ2-5; 13 positions agree with TRBD2. From germline, CDR1 is LNHDA and CDR2 SQIVND (reference sequence). The CDR3 loop spans 15 amino acids. J lost 3 bases, V lost 5 bases, and 3 bases had no gene match. For the CDR3, the DNA is TGTGCCAGTAGTCCCGGACTAGCGGGGGAAGAGACCCAGTACTTC. It yields the protein CASSPGLAGEETQYF.

V usage is TRBV30 and J usage is TRBJ1-5; D not resolved. This CDR3 has 13 residues. Per the germline V gene, CDR1 is GTSNPN and CDR2 is SVGIG (reference sequence). Deletions cut 0 bases from V and 1 base from J, with 4 bases between. CDR3 sequence reads: CAWSVRSNQPQHF. DNA for the CDR3: TGTGCCTGGAGTGTGAGAAGCAATCAGCCCCAGCATTTT.

The gene calls are TRBV27 and TRBJ1-1; D may be TRBD1 (6 bases). Trimming removed 5 bases from V and 0 bases from J, with 13 bases in between. The CDR3 is 15 amino acids. CDR1 MNHEY and CDR2 SMNVEV come from the germline V gene (reference sequence). Written as DNA, the CDR3 is TGTGCCAGCAGTCCAGGACAGAACATGAACACTGAAGCTTTCTTT. Amino acids: CASSPGQNMNTEAFF.

This chain uses TRBV5-1 with TRBJ1-1; D may be TRBD1 (5 bases). Trimming took off 1 base at V and 1 base at J, with 8 bases between the two ends. Per germline, CDR1 SGHRS and CDR2 YFSETQ. This CDR3 contains 14 residues. As DNA, the CDR3 is TGCGCCAGCAGCTTGTCGACAGAGAACACTGAAGCTTTCTTT. Translation: CASSLSTENTEAFF.

The genes are TRBV6-5 and TRBJ1-4; D not resolved. This CDR3 contains 13 residues. V was clipped by 6 bases and J by 7 bases, with 12 bases between them. In germline, CDR1 is MNHEY, CDR2 SVGAGI. CDR3 region: CASSRVPGEKLFF. The CDR3 DNA reads as TGTGCCAGCAGCCGCGTTCCGGGTGAAAAACTGTTTTTT.

This rearrangement joins TRBV5-1 to TRBJ2-1; 15 bases are shared with TRBD2. Trimming took 3 bases from V and 10 from J; bases not matched to a gene: 2. CDR3 length: 14 residues. Germline loops: CDR1 SGHRS, CDR2 YFSETQ. The CDR3 DNA reads as TGCGCCAGCAGCTCCGGACTAGCGGGAGGGGAGCAGTTCTTC. Translating gives CASSSGLAGGEQFF.

The chain has TRBV6-1 and TRBJ2-1; D is uncertain. V dropped 2 bases and J dropped 5 bases, with 16 bases sitting between them. The CDR3 has 16 amino acids. Germline assignment: CDR1 MNHNS and CDR2 SASEGT. CDR3 nucleotide sequence: TGTGCCAGCAGTGAATGGTTCAGGAAGTACGACAATGAGCAGTTCTTC. As protein: CASSEWFRKYDNEQFF.

This clone was found once. The chain employs TRBV19 and TRBJ1-5, with 11 nucleotides matching TRBD1. The V segment lost 4 bases and the J segment 6 bases; nucleotides outside the gene matches: 2. CDR1 and CDR2 (germline): LNHDA, SQIVND (reference sequence). The CDR3 totals 14 residues. The CDR3 DNA follows: TGTGCCAGTAGTAAGGACAGGGGGCTTCAGCCCCAGCATTTT. This translates into CASSKDRGLQPQHF.

This chain connects TRBV29-1 to TRBJ2-2, with 11 bases identical to TRBD2. Germline-derived CDR1 and CDR2 are SQVTM and ANQGSEA. The ends lost 4 bases at V and 7 bases at J; junction bases unmatched: 5. The length of the CDR3 is 14 residues. Here the CDR3 DNA reads TGCAGCGTTGCGACTAGCGGGACGGTCGGGGAGCTGTTTTTT. Amino acid sequence: CSVATSGTVGELFF.

The chain joins TRBV28 to TRBJ2-3, with 7 bases identical to TRBD2. The germline V gene has CDR1 MDHEN and CDR2 SYDVKM. This CDR3 is built from 14 residues. V lost 7 bases to trimming and J lost 3 bases; unmatched junction nucleotides: 7. The CDR3 DNA is TGTGCCAGCATGGCGGGAGCGGTGACAGATACGCAGTATTTT. Its translation is CASMAGAVTDTQYF.